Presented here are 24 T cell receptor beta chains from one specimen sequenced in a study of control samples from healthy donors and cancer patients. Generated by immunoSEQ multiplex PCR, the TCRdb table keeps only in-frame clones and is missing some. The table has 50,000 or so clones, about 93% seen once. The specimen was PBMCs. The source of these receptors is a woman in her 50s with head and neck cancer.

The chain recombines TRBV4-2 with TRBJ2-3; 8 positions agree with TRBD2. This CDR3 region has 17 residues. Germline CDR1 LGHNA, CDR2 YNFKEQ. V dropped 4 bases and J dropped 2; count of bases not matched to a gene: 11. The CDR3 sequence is CASSRLAGGDHTDTQYF. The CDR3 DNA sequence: TGTGCCAGCAGCCGGTTGGCCGGGGGGGATCACACAGATACGCAGTATTTT.

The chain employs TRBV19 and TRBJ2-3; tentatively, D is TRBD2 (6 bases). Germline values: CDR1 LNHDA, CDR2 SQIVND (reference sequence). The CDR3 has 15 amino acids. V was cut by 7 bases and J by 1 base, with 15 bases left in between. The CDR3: CASTKEGRGTDTQYF. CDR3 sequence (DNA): TGTGCCAGTACTAAGGAGGGGCGGGGCACAGATACGCAGTATTTT. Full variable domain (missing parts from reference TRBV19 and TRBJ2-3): DGGITQSPKYLFRKEGQNVTLSCEQNLNHDAMYWYRQDPGQGLRLIYYSQIVNDFQKGDIAEGYSVSREKKESFPLTVTSAQKNPTAFYLCASTKEGRGTDTQYFGPGTRLTVL.

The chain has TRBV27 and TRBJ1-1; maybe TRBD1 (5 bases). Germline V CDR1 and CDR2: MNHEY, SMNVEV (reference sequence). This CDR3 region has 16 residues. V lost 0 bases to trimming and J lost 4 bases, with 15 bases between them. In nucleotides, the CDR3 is TGTGCCAGCAGTTTATCGAGCAGGGTGTGGAGCACTGAAGCTTTCTTT. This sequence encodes CASSLSSRVWSTEAFF.

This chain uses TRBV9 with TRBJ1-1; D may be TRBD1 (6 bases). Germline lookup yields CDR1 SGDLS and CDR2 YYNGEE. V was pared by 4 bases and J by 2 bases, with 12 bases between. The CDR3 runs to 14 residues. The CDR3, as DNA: TGTGCCAGCAGCCCTACAGGGAGTAACACTGAAGCTTTCTTT. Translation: CASSPTGSNTEAFF.

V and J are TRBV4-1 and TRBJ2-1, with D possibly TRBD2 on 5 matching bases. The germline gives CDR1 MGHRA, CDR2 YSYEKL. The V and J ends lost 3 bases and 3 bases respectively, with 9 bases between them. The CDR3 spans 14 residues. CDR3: CASSQEVNYNEQFF. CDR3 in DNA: TGCGCCAGCAGCCAGGAGGTTAACTACAATGAGCAGTTCTTC.

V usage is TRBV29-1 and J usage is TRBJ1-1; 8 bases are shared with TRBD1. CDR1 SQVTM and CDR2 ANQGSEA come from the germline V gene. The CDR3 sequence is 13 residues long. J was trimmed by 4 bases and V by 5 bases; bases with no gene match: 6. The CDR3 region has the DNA TGCAGCGTTTTTGGACAGGGAGGCACTGAAGCTTTCTTT. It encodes CSVFGQGGTEAFF.

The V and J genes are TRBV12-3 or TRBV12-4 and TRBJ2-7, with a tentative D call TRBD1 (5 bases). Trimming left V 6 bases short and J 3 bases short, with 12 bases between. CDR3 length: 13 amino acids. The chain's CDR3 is CASSPGRVYEQYF. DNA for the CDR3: TGTGCCAGCAGCCCCGGCAGGGTCTACGAGCAGTACTTC.

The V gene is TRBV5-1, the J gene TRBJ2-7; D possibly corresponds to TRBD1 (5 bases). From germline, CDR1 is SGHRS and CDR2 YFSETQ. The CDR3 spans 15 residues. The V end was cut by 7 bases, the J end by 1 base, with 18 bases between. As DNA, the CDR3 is TGCGCCAGCGCGAACCCCCGGGCAGGGTCCTACGAGCAGTACTTC. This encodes CASANPRAGSYEQYF.

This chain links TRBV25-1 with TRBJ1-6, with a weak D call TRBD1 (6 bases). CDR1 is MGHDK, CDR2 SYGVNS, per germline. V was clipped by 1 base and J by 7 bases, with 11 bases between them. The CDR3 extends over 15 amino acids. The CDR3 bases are TGTGCCAGCAGTGAATTAAAGGGGGGGAATTCACCCCTCCACTTT. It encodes CASSELKGGNSPLHF.

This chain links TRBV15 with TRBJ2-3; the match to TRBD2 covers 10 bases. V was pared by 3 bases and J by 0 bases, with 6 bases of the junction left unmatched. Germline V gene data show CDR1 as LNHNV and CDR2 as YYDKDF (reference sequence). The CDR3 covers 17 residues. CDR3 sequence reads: CATSSPGTSESTDTQYF. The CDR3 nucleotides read TGTGCCACCAGCAGTCCCGGGACTAGCGAGAGCACAGATACGCAGTATTTT.

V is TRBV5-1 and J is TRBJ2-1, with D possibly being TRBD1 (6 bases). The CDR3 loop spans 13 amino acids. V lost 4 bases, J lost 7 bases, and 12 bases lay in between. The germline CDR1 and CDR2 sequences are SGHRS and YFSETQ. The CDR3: CASSTGTWNEQFF. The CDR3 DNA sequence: TGCGCCAGCAGCACAGGGACATGGAATGAGCAGTTCTTC.

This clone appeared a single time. CDR3 sequence: CASSRLAGWGEQFF. As DNA, the CDR3 is TGTGCCAGCAGTAGACTAGCGGGGTGGGGTGAGCAGTTCTTC. V gene TRBV11-2 combines with J gene TRBJ2-1, with 11 bases aligning to TRBD2. The V gene end was trimmed by 6 bases and the J gene end by 9 bases; junction bases not matched to a gene: 7. This CDR3 is built from 14 residues. Germline V gene lookup returns CDR1 SGHAT and CDR2 FQNNGV.

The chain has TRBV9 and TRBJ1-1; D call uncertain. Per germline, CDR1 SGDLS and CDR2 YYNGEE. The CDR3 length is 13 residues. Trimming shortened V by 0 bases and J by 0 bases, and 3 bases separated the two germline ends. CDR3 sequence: CASSVDVNTEAFF. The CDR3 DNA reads TGTGCCAGCAGCGTAGACGTGAACACTGAAGCTTTCTTT.

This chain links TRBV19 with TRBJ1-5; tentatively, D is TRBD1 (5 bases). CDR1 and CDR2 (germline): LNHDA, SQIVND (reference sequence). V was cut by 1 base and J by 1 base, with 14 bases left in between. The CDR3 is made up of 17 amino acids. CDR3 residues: CASSIVGGARSNQPQHF. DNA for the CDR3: TGTGCCAGTAGTATAGTAGGAGGGGCAAGGAGCAATCAGCCCCAGCATTTT.

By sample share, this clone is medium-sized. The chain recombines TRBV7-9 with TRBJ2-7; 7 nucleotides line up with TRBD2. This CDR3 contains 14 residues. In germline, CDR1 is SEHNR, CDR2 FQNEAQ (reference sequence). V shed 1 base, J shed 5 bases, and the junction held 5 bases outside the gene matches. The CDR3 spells CASSLDGRPHEQYF. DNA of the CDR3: TGTGCCAGCAGCTTAGACGGGAGGCCCCACGAGCAGTACTTC.

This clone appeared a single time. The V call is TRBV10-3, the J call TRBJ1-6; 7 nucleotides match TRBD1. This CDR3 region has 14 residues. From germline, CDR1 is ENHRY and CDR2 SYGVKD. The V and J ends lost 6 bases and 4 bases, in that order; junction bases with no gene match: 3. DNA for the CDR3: TGTGCCATCAGCCGGGACAGTTATAATTCACCCCTCCACTTT. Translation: CAISRDSYNSPLHF.

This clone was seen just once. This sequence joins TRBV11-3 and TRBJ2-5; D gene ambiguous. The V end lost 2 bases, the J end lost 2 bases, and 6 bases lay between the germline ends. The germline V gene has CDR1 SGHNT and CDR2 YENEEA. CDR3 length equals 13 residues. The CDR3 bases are TGTGCCAGCAGCTTACAGCATCAAGAGACCCAGTACTTC. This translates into CASSLQHQETQYF.

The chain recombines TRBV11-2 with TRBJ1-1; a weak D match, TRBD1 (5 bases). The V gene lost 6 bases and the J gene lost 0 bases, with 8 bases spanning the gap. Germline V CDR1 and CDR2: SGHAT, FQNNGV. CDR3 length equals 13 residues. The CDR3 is CASSRQLNTEAFF. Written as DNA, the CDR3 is TGTGCCAGCAGTAGACAGCTGAACACTGAAGCTTTCTTT.

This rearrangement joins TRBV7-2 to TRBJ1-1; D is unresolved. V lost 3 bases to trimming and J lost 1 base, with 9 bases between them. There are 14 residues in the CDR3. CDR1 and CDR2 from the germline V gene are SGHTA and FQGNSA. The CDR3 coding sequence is TGTGCCAGCAGCTTTGAGGTTGGGAACACTGAAGCTTTCTTT. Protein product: CASSFEVGNTEAFF. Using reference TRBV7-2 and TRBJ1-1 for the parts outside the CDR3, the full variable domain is GAGVSQSPSNKVTEKGKDVELRCDPISGHTALYWYRQSLGQGLEFLIYFQGNSAPDKSGLPSDRFSAERTGGSVSTLTIQRTQQEDSAVYLCASSFEVGNTEAFFGQGTRLTVV.

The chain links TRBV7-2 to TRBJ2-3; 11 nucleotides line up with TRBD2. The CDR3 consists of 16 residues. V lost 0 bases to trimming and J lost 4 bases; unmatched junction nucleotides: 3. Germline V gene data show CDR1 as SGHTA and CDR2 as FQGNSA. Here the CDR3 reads CASSLALAGGADTQYF. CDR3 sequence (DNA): TGTGCCAGCAGCTTAGCGCTAGCGGGAGGCGCAGATACGCAGTATTTT.

CDR3 bases: TGTGCCAGCAGCTCGACCCAGAACTATGGCTACACCTTC. This translates into CASSSTQNYGYTF. The genes are TRBV7-2 and TRBJ1-2, with D unresolved. CDR3 length: 13 amino acids. The germline CDR1 and CDR2 sequences are SGHTA and FQGNSA. V lost 4 bases and J 2 bases, leaving 8 bases between the germline ends.

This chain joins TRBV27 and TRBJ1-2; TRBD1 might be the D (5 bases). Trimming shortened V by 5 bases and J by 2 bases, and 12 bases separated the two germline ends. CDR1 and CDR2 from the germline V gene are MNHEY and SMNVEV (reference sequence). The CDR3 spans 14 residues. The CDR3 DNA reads TGTGCCAGCAGTCCGGGGACGTCGAACTATGGCTACACCTTC. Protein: CASSPGTSNYGYTF.

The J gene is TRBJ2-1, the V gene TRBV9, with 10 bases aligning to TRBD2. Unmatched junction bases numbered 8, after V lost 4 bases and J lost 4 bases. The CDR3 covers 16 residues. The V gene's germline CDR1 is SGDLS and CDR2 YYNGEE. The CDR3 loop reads CASSPHLAGAYNEQFF. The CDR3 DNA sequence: TGTGCCAGCAGCCCCCACCTAGCGGGAGCTTACAATGAGCAGTTCTTC.

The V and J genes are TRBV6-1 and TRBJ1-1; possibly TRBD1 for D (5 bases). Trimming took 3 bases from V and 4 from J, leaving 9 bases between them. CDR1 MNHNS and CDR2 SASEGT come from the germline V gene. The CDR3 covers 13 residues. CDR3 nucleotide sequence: TGTGCCAGCAGTGAGGTGGGGGGCACTGAAGCTTTCTTT. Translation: CASSEVGGTEAFF.